This T cell receptor beta chain was recovered during a study of T cell changes during pregnancy in multiple sclerosis (dated by TCRdb to about 2019). Context from the whole study: The study examined how the T cell repertoire changed over the course of pregnancy in women with multiple sclerosis.

Libraries were constructed by the immunoSEQ multiplex PCR assay. TCRdb stores this immuneACCESS table with in-frame sequences only. Part of the clones is absent; in the studies checked, under half of the shortfall reflects unresolved V genes, and no reason is known for the rest. This sample has some 37,000 clones in its table, and about nine tenths of those were observed once. 9% to 13% of the sample goes to the ten largest clones. Concerning this clone itself: Its antigen is not yet known. No clone much larger than this one lies a single base away; base qualities are absent.

The TCR comes from a female donor with multiple sclerosis, enrolled in a pregnancy study. The sample was CD8+ T cells from peripheral blood mononuclear cells, taken after pregnancy.

The DNA sequence is TGTGCCAGCAGCTGGACAGGGCGTGAAGCTTTCTTT. The encoded protein is CASSWTGREAFF. The chain was built from TRBV7-9 and TRBJ1-1; TRBD1 lines up with 8 middle nucleotides. V loses 4 bases at its end and J loses 7 bases; junction bases beyond the gene matches: 2. Counted from cysteine to phenylalanine, this CDR3 has 12 amino acids. Of the read, only the CDR3 DNA is kept; its 36 bases are in frame from base 1. Via the germline V gene (reference sequence), CDR1 is SEHNR and CDR2 FQNEAQ.